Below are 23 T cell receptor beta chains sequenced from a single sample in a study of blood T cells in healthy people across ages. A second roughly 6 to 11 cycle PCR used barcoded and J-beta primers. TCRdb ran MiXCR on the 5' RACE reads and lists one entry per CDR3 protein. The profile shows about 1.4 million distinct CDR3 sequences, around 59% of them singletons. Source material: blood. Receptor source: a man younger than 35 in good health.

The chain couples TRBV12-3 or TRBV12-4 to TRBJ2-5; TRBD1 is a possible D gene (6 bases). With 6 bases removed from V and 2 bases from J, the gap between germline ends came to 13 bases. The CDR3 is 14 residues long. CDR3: CASSLQGSQETQYF. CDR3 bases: TGTGCCAGCAGCCTACAGGGTTCACAAGAGACCCAGTACTTC.

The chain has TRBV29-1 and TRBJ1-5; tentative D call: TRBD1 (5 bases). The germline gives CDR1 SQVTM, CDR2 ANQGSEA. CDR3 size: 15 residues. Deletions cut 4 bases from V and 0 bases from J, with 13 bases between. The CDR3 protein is CSVADRANSNQPQHF. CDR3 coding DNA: TGCAGCGTTGCCGACAGAGCCAATAGCAATCAGCCCCAGCATTTT.

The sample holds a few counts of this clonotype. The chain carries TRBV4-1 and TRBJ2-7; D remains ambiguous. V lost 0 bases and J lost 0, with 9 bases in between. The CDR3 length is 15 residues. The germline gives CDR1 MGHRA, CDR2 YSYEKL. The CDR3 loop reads CASSQDWQSSYEQYF. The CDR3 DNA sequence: TGCGCCAGCAGCCAAGATTGGCAAAGCTCCTACGAGCAGTACTTC.

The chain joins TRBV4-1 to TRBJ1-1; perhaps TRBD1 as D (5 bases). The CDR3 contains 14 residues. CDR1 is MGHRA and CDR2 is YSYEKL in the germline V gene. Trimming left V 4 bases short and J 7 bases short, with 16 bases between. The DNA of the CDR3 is TGCGCCAGCAGCCCGACGGGACTCGTAGGTGAAGCTTTCTTT. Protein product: CASSPTGLVGEAFF.

In nucleotides, the CDR3 is TGCGCCAGCAGCCAAGATATCGGGCACTACACCGGGGAGCTGTTTTTT. Its translation is CASSQDIGHYTGELFF. The chain joins TRBV4-3 to TRBJ2-2; no clear D. The V gene lost 0 bases and the J gene lost 3 bases, with 11 bases spanning the gap. Germline V gene lookup returns CDR1 LGHNA and CDR2 YSLEER. This CDR3 contains 16 residues.

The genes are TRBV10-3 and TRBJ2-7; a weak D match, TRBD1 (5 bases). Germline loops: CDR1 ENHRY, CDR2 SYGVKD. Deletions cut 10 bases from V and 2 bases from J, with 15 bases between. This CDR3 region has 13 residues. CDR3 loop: CATRVHSTYEQYF. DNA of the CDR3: TGTGCCACCAGGGTCCACTCAACCTACGAGCAGTACTTC.

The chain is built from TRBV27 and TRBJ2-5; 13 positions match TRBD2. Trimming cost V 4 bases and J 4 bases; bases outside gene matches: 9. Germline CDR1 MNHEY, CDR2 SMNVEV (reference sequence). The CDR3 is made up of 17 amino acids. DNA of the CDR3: TGTGCCAGCAGTTCCCTAGGACTAGCGGGAGCAAGAGAGACCCAGTACTTC. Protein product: CASSSLGLAGARETQYF.

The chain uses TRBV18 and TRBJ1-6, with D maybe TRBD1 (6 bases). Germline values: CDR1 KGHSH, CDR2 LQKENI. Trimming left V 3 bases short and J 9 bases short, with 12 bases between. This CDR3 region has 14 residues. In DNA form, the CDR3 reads TGTGCCAGCTCACCGGACAGCCCGAGTTCACCCCTCCACTTT. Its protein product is CASSPDSPSSPLHF.

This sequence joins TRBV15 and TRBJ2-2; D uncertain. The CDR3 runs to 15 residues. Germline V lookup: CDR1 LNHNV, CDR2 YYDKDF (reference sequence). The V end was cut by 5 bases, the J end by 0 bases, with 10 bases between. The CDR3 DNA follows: TGTGCCACCAGCGCCCTAGACTCGAACACCGGGGAGCTGTTTTTT. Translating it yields CATSALDSNTGELFF.

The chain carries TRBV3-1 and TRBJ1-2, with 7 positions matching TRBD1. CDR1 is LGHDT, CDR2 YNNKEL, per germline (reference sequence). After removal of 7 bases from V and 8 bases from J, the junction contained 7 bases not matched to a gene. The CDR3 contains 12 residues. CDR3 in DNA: TGTGCCAGCACCACACAGGGGAGAGGCTACACCTTC. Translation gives CASTTQGRGYTF.

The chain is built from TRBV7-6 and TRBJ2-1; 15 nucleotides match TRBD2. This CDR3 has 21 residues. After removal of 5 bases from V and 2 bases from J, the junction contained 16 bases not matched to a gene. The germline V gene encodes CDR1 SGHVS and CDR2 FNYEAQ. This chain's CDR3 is CASSGGVPGTSGRTAYNEQFF. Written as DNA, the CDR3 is TGTGCCAGCAGCGGAGGAGTCCCCGGGACTAGCGGGAGGACAGCCTACAATGAGCAGTTCTTC.

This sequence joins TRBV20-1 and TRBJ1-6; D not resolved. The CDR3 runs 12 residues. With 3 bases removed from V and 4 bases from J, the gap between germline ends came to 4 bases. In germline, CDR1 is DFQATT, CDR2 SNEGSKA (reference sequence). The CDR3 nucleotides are TGCAGTGCTAGCGGATATAATTCACCCCTCCACTTT. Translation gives CSASGYNSPLHF.

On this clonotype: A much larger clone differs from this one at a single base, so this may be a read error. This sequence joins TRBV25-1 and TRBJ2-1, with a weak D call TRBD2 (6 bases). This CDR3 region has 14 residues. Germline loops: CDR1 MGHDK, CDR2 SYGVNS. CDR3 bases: TGTGCCAGCACGTCTACGGGAGCTTCCAATAAGCAGTTCTTC. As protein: CASTSTGASNKQFF. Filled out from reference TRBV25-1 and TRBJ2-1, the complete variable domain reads EADIYQTPRYLVIGTGKKITLECSQTMGHDKMYWYQQDPGMELHLIHYSYGVNSTEKGDLSSESTVSRIRTEHFPLTLESARPSHTSQYLCASTSTGASNKQFFGPGTRLTVL.

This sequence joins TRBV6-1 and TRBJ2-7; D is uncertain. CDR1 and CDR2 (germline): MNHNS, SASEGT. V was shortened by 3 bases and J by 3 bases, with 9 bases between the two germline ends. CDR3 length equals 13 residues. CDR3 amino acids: CASSEWVNYEQYF. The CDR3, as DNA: TGTGCCAGCAGTGAGTGGGTCAACTACGAGCAGTACTTC.

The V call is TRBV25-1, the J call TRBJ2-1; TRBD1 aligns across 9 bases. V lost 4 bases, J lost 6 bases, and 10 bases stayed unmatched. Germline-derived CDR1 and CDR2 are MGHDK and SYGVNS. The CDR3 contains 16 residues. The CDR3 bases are TGTGCCAGCAGTGGGGGCATACAGGGGGCGATCAATGAGCAGTTCTTC. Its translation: CASSGGIQGAINEQFF.

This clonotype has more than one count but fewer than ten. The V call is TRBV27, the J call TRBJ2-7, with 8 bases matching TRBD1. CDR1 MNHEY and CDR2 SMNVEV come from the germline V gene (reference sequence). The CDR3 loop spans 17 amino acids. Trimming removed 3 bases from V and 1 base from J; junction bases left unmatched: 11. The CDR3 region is CASSFVQGAGSSYEQYF. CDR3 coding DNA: TGTGCCAGCAGTTTCGTTCAGGGGGCGGGTAGTTCCTACGAGCAGTACTTC.

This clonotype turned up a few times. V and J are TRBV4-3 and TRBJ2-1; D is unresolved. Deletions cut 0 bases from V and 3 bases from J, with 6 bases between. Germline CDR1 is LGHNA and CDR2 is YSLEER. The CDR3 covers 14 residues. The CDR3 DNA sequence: TGCGCCAGCAGCCAAGAGCCGAGCTACAATGAGCAGTTCTTC. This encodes CASSQEPSYNEQFF.

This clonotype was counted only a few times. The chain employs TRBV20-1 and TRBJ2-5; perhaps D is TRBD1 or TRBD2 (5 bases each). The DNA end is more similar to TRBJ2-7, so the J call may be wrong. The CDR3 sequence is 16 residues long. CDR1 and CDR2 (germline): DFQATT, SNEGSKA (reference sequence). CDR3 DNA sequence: TGCAGTGCCTCCTCGGCCCGTGGGGGTCACTCCTACGAGCAGTACTTC. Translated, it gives CSASSARGGHSYEQYF.

The CDR3 loop is CASSFRRDSGTGELFF. The CDR3 nucleotides read TGTGCCAGCAGCTTTCGGCGGGACTCGGGCACCGGGGAGCTGTTTTTT. The V call is TRBV5-6, the J call TRBJ2-2, with a possible D match to TRBD2 (6 bases). V lost 2 bases and J lost 4, with 15 bases in between. Per germline, CDR1 SGHDT and CDR2 YYEEEE. The CDR3 is made up of 16 amino acids.

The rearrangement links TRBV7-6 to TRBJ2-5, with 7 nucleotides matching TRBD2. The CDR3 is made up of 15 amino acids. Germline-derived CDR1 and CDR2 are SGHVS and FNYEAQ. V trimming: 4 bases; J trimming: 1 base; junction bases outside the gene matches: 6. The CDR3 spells CASSSWGGLQETQYF. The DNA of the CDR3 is TGTGCCAGCAGCTCCTGGGGGGGACTCCAAGAGACCCAGTACTTC.

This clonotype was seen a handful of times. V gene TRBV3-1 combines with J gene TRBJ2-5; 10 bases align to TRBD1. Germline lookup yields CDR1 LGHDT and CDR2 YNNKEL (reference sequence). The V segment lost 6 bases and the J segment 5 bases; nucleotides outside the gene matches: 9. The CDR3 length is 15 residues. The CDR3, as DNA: TGTGCCAGCAGACAGACAGGGGGCGCAGAGGAGACCCAGTACTTC. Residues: CASRQTGGAEETQYF.

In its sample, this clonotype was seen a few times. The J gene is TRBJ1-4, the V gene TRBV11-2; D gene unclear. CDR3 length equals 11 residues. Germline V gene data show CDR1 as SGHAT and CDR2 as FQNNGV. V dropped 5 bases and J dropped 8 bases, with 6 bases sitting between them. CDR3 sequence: CASSEGEKLFF. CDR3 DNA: TGTGCCAGCAGCGAAGGCGAAAAACTGTTTTTT.

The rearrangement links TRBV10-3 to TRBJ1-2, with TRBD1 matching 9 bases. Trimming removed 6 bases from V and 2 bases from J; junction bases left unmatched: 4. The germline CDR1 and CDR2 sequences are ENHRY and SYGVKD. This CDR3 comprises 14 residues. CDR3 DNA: TGTGCCATCAGGGAAGACAGGGGGAACTATGGCTACACCTTC. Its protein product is CAIREDRGNYGYTF.